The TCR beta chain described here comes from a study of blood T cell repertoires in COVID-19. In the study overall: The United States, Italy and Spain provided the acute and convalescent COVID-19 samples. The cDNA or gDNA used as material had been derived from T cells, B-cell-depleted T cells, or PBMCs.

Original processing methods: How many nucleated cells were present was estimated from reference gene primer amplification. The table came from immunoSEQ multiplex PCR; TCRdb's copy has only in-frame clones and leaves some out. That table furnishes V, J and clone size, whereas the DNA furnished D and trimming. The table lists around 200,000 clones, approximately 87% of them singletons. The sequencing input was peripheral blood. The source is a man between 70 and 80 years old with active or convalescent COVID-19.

CDR3: CASTRRGQVTEAFF. Written as DNA, the CDR3 is TGTGCCAGTACCCGGAGAGGGCAGGTCACTGAAGCTTTCTTT. V and J are TRBV19 and TRBJ1-1; no definite D call. Germline CDR1 reads LNHDA; CDR2 reads SQIVND (reference sequence). CDR3 length: 14 residues. Trimming took 7 bases from V and 4 from J, leaving 16 bases between them.